This T cell receptor beta chain was sequenced during a study of human T cells and chemical hapten exposure. Deletions cut 1 base from V and 0 bases from J, with 10 bases between. Germline lookup yields CDR1 SGHRS and CDR2 YFSETQ. This CDR3 is 16 amino acids long. As to time point: patch test 1, 2 weeks after DPC sensitization. The treatment here: therapeutic diphenylcyclopropenone sensitization with weekly scalp DPC. In its sample, this clonotype was seen a few times. TCRdb reprocessed the RACE reads with MiXCR, giving one entry per CDR3 protein. The sample has roughly 160,000 distinct CDR3 sequences, roughly 15% seen once.

The clonotype comes from a woman aged 25 to 39 with alopecia areata. Some clones in this sample may be carry-over from other donors' samples. Source: whole blood, taken in connection with sensitization to the hapten diphenylcyclopropenone (DPC). This chain links TRBV5-1 with TRBJ2-2; D remains unclear. CDR3 in DNA: TGCGCCAGCAGCTTGCACCTCCGAACGAACACCGGGGAGCTGTTTTTT. Translating gives CASSLHLRTNTGELFF.